This T cell receptor (beta chain) appears in the sequencing data of a study of graft-versus-host responses after intestinal transplantation. As for the study in general: Anti-thymocyte globulin served as induction for all recipients, who then took tacrolimus and steroids for about three years.

This clone showed up just a few times. Antigen specificity is unknown. Method: immunoSEQ multiplex PCR; TCRdb's copy keeps in-frame clones and lacks some. The table includes approximately 110,000 clones, just over 90% detected once. Findings and caveats of the study: Those patients showing graft-donor T cell macrochimerism displayed high graft-versus-host to host-versus-graft clonal ratios in allografts. GvH clones were found in recipient marrow; some appeared first in ileum or blood.

This sequence was found in a human donor who was the organ donor for an intestinal transplant. The specimen was unstimulated CD4+ T cells sorted from spleen or lymph node cells, collected before transplant.

The CDR3 sequence: CASSQPGTGSETQYF. For the CDR3, the DNA is TGTGCCAGCAGCCAACCCGGGACAGGGTCAGAGACCCAGTACTTC. V gene TRBV7-8 combines with J gene TRBJ2-5; 9 bases map to TRBD1. The V gene's germline CDR1 is SGHVS and CDR2 FQNEAQ. Losses at the gene ends were 5 bases for V and 4 bases for J; bases not matched to a gene: 8. There are 15 residues in the CDR3.